The next 22 T cell receptor beta chains were all read from a single sample in a study of blood T cell repertoires in COVID-19. Sequencing was performed with immunoSEQ multiplex PCR; in TCRdb, only in-frame clones are kept and a portion is missing. The table records roughly 100,000 clones, about 80% of them present only once. Material for sequencing was peripheral blood. All receptors come from a human donor in a cohort sampled during active COVID-19.

This clone was seen a handful of times. This chain links TRBV7-9 with TRBJ2-2; tentatively, D is TRBD1 (6 bases). Trimming left V 8 bases short and J 5 bases short, with 18 bases between. Germline values: CDR1 SEHNR, CDR2 FQNEAQ (reference sequence). The CDR3 runs 15 residues. The CDR3 sequence is CASPGGQLWTGELFF. The DNA for the CDR3 is TGTGCCAGCCCTGGAGGACAGCTATGGACCGGGGAGCTGTTTTTT.

The rearrangement links TRBV7-9 to TRBJ1-6; D ambiguous. Trimming pared 1 base from V and 10 bases from J, leaving 8 bases between. This CDR3 has 13 amino acids. Germline assignment: CDR1 SEHNR and CDR2 FQNEAQ (reference sequence). This chain's CDR3 is CASSLDGHSPLHF. The CDR3 DNA follows: TGTGCCAGCAGCTTAGATGGGCACTCACCCCTCCACTTT.

The chain is built from TRBV15 and TRBJ2-4; D unclear. Trimming removed 2 bases at V and 0 bases at J, with 17 bases between. Looked up from germline, CDR1 is LNHNV and CDR2 is YYDKDF (reference sequence). The CDR3 extends over 18 amino acids. This CDR3 reads CATSRLLLAALAKNIQYF. The CDR3 DNA reads as TGTGCCACCAGCAGACTTCTCTTGGCGGCGCTAGCCAAAAACATTCAGTACTTC.

The CDR3 DNA sequence: TGTGCCAGCAGCTTGGACACTGGAATGTACAATGAGCAGTTCTTC. Its translation: CASSLDTGMYNEQFF. The chain combines TRBV7-2 with TRBJ2-1, with D possibly matching TRBD1 (5 bases). V gave up 3 bases and J gave up 4 bases, with 13 bases separating them. This CDR3 is built from 15 residues. Germline V gives CDR1 SGHTA, CDR2 FQGNSA.

The V and J genes are TRBV2 and TRBJ1-2; 8 bases are shared with TRBD1. The germline gives CDR1 SNHLY, CDR2 FYNNEI. Unmatched junction bases numbered 12, after V lost 2 bases and J lost 4 bases. The length of the CDR3 is 17 residues. CDR3 coding DNA: TGTGCCAGCAGTGAAATTGGGACAGGCCCATTGGGCTATGGCTACACCTTC. This gives the protein CASSEIGTGPLGYGYTF.

The chain uses TRBV19 and TRBJ2-5; 12 positions agree with TRBD2. Trimming at V came to 3 bases and at J to 2 bases, leaving 4 bases not matched to a gene. The CDR3 is made up of 16 amino acids. The germline V gene encodes CDR1 LNHDA and CDR2 SQIVND (reference sequence). The CDR3 spells CASSIGTSGGQETQYF. The CDR3 coding sequence is TGTGCCAGTAGTATCGGAACTAGCGGGGGGCAAGAGACCCAGTACTTC. The variable domain in full, with the rest retrieved from reference TRBV19 and TRBJ2-5, is DGGITQSPKYLFRKEGQNVTLSCEQNLNHDAMYWYRQDPGQGLRLIYYSQIVNDFQKGDIAEGYSVSREKKESFPLTVTSAQKNPTAFYLCASSIGTSGGQETQYFGPGTRLLVL.

The chain recombines TRBV4-1 with TRBJ1-3; D possibly corresponds to TRBD1 (6 bases). The ends were cut back, 0 bases at V and 0 bases at J, with 15 bases in the middle. The CDR3 contains 18 residues. Germline assignment: CDR1 MGHRA and CDR2 YSYEKL. The CDR3 DNA follows: TGCGCCAGCAGCCAAGAGGCCCAGGGGATCCTCTCTGGAAACACCATATATTTT. Its protein product is CASSQEAQGILSGNTIYF.

The J gene is TRBJ1-5, the V gene TRBV2; D is uncertain. Trimming took 6 bases from V and 0 from J, leaving 6 bases between them. CDR1 SNHLY and CDR2 FYNNEI come from the germline V gene. The CDR3 covers 13 residues. CDR3 region: CASSGDSNQPQHF. The CDR3 DNA is TGTGCCAGCAGCGGAGATAGCAATCAGCCCCAGCATTTT.

DNA of the CDR3: TGCGCCAGCAGCTTGTCCCAGGGGGTTAACTATGGCTACACCTTC. Translation: CASSLSQGVNYGYTF. V gene TRBV5-1 combines with J gene TRBJ1-2, with 7 bases that match TRBD1. V was pared by 1 base and J by 1 base, with 4 bases of the junction left unmatched. The germline V gene encodes CDR1 SGHRS and CDR2 YFSETQ. The CDR3 has 15 amino acids.

As for this clone: One end of the junction fails to match germline, which may point to a read error. This sequence joins TRBV18 and TRBJ1-1, with 7 bases identical to TRBD1. Germline-derived CDR1 and CDR2 are KGHSH and LQKENI. The CDR3 contains 15 residues. CDR3 nucleotides: TGTGCCGGCTCACCAGGACAGGTGGGGAACACTGAAGCTTTCTTT. This gives the protein CAGSPGQVGNTEAFF.

The chain uses TRBV5-4 and TRBJ2-5; D uncertain. V was cut by 0 bases and J by 2 bases, with 8 bases left in between. Germline assignment: CDR1 SGHNT and CDR2 YYREEE (reference sequence). The CDR3 runs to 14 residues. CDR3 loop: CASSLGQTQETQYF. CDR3 bases: TGTGCCAGCAGCTTGGGCCAGACACAAGAGACCCAGTACTTC.

This chain connects TRBV6-6 to TRBJ2-7, with D maybe TRBD2 (5 bases). The CDR3 runs to 13 residues. The V gene lost 2 bases and the J gene lost 5 bases, with 10 bases spanning the gap. Per the germline V gene, CDR1 is MNHNY and CDR2 is SVGAGI (reference sequence). The CDR3 is CASSYRGPHEQYF. CDR3 sequence (DNA): TGTGCCAGCAGTTACAGAGGGCCGCACGAGCAGTACTTC.

This chain uses TRBV18 with TRBJ2-3; TRBD2 matches at 7 bases. The germline gives CDR1 KGHSH, CDR2 LQKENI. V lost 2 bases and J lost 3; bases outside the gene matches: 11. This CDR3 has 17 residues. The chain's CDR3 is CASSPETSWGMTDTQYF. The CDR3 coding sequence is TGTGCCAGCTCACCAGAGACTAGCTGGGGGATGACAGATACGCAGTATTTT.

The rearrangement joins TRBV7-9 to TRBJ2-7; D is perhaps TRBD1 (6 bases). This CDR3 comprises 13 residues. Germline CDR1 and CDR2: SEHNR and FQNEAQ (reference sequence). Trimming removed 3 bases at V and 9 bases at J, with 15 bases between. The CDR3 loop is CASSLLTQGVQYF. The CDR3 DNA reads as TGTGCCAGCAGCTTGCTCACACAGGGAGTGCAGTACTTC.

The chain recombines TRBV3-1 (or the pseudogene TRBV3-2) with TRBJ2-7; TRBD2 matches at 8 bases. Germline V CDR1 and CDR2: LGHDT, YNNKEL (reference sequence). The CDR3 loop spans 17 amino acids. V was clipped by 1 base and J by 2 bases; unmatched bases: 10. The CDR3 here is CASSQGTGGPAPYEQYF. The CDR3 DNA follows: TGTGCCAGCAGCCAAGGGACGGGGGGGCCCGCTCCCTACGAGCAGTACTTC.

V and J are TRBV7-2 and TRBJ2-2; D is possibly TRBD2 (6 bases). The V end lost 1 base, the J end lost 6 bases, and 9 bases lay between the germline ends. The CDR3 is 14 amino acids. Looked up from germline, CDR1 is SGHTA and CDR2 is FQGNSA. The CDR3 sequence: CASSLVAGPGELFF. The CDR3 DNA reads TGTGCCAGCAGCTTAGTTGCGGGGCCCGGGGAGCTGTTTTTT.

The chain carries TRBV10-3 and TRBJ2-5; TRBD2 aligns across 10 bases. Trimming took 9 bases from V and 5 from J; bases not matched to a gene: 12. The CDR3 contains 15 residues. Germline-derived CDR1 and CDR2 are ENHRY and SYGVKD. Here the CDR3 DNA reads TGTGCCATTAGGGGCCTAGCGGGGGCCCTCGAGACCCAGTACTTC. Residues: CAIRGLAGALETQYF.

V gene TRBV7-2 combines with J gene TRBJ2-5; D is possibly TRBD1 (6 bases). Trimming took 3 bases from V and 1 from J, leaving 9 bases between them. Germline CDR1 is SGHTA and CDR2 is FQGNSA. CDR3 length: 14 amino acids. This CDR3 reads CASSFGRGQETQYF. CDR3 bases: TGTGCCAGCAGCTTCGGCAGGGGCCAAGAGACCCAGTACTTC.

This CDR3 is CASSLAHSGGAYNEQFF. In DNA form, the CDR3 reads TGTGCCAGCAGCTTAGCCCATAGCGGGGGTGCATACAATGAGCAGTTCTTC. The chain carries TRBV7-6 and TRBJ2-1, with 9 bases that match TRBD2. This CDR3 has 17 residues. Unmatched junction bases numbered 7, after V lost 0 bases and J lost 4 bases. Per germline, CDR1 SGHVS and CDR2 FNYEAQ.

J is TRBJ1-4 and V is TRBV19, with TRBD1 matching 7 bases. Germline V gives CDR1 LNHDA, CDR2 SQIVND (reference sequence). Trimming at V came to 5 bases and at J to 8 bases, leaving 8 bases not matched to a gene. The CDR3 runs to 14 residues. The CDR3 nucleotides are TGTGCCAGTAGTGACCGGGACAGCGGGGAAAAACTGTTTTTT. This gives the protein CASSDRDSGEKLFF.

The J gene is TRBJ1-1, the V gene TRBV7-2; 7 bases align to TRBD1. Trimming cost V 6 bases and J 1 base; bases outside gene matches: 2. The CDR3 spans 13 residues. Germline CDR1 and CDR2: SGHTA and FQGNSA. The CDR3 is CASRRQGNTEAFF. DNA for the CDR3: TGTGCCAGCAGGAGACAGGGGAACACTGAAGCTTTCTTT.

The V call is TRBV5-1, the J call TRBJ2-7; D possibly corresponds to TRBD1 (5 bases). The CDR3 totals 12 residues. The V end was cut by 4 bases, the J end by 1 base, with 6 bases between. Germline V gene sequence: CDR1 SGHRS, CDR2 YFSETQ. The CDR3 here is CASSPGSYEQYF. The CDR3 DNA follows: TGCGCCAGCAGCCCAGGGTCCTACGAGCAGTACTTC.